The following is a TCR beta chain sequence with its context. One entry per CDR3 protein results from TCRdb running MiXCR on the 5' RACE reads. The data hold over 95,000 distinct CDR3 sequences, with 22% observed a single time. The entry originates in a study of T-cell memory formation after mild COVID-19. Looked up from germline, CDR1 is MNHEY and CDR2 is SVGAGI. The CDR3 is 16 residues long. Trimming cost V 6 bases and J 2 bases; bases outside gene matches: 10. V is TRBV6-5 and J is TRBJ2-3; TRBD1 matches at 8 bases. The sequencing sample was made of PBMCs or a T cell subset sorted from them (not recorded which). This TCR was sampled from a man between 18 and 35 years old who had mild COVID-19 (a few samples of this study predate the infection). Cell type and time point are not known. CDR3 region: CASSSLTGEDTDTQYF. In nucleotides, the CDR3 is TGTGCCAGCAGCTCACTGACAGGGGAGGACACAGATACGCAGTATTTT.